This TCR beta chain was recovered during a study of cytomegalovirus exposure and HLA in healthy donors. The PCR used 60 Vbeta and 13 Jbeta primers. TCRdb's table, derived via immunoSEQ multiplex PCR, lists solely in-frame clones and lacks some. Of 180,000 or so clones in the sample, over 80% were seen once. The CDR3 extends over 15 amino acids. Trimming took off 5 bases at V and 8 bases at J, with 20 bases between the two ends. Germline V gene sequence: CDR1 SGHRS, CDR2 YFSETQ. This clone was seen once. Its specificity is unknown. Study-wide points: Sequence variants that were highly shared formed a cluster that was likely a sequencing artifact. HLA allele associations emerged for around 15,000 TCR beta sequences in a later analysis, at 0.05 false discovery rate. Beyond CMV serostatus, there was no information to go on about immune exposure. In a later analysis, across HLA loci, associated TCR counts were highest for DRB1, lowest for HLA-C.

This chain links TRBV5-1 with TRBJ2-1; tentatively, D is TRBD2 (6 bases). Sequenced: PBMCs. This sequence originates from a girl between 10 and 17 years old in good health and CMV-seropositive. CDR3 residues: CASSRGVSPFDEQFF. The CDR3 region has the DNA TGCGCCAGCAGTCGCGGGGTCTCGCCTTTCGATGAGCAGTTCTTC. Full variable domain (missing parts from reference TRBV5-1 and TRBJ2-1): KAGVTQTPRYLIKTRGQQVTLSCSPISGHRSVSWYQQTPGQGLQFLFEYFSETQRNKGNFPGRFSGRQFSNSRSEMNVSTLELGDSALYLCASSRGVSPFDEQFFGPGTRLTVL.